This T cell receptor beta chain was recovered during a study of CD4 T cells in relation to SARS-CoV-2 and coronaviruses. CD4+ T cells from unexposed donors were obtained before the COVID-19 pandemic (2011-2018). Isolation of CD4+ T cells took place after less than 13 days in culture. Fresh IL-2 medium replaced half the medium on days 3 and 7. The table lists this clone with a few counts. Its antigen is still unknown. J lost 8 bases, V lost 8 bases, and 10 bases had no gene match. CDR1 SGHTA and CDR2 FQGNSA come from the germline V gene. CDR3 length: 16 residues. The table came from immunoSEQ multiplex PCR; TCRdb's copy has only in-frame clones and leaves some out. The sample lists roughly 20,000 clones; less than 70% were seen once. Whole-study results and caveats: SARS-CoV-2-driven expansion was significantly weaker in crossreactive than monoreactive clones.

This TCR came from a human donor in good health. The chain has TRBV7-2 and TRBJ2-1; TRBD2 matches at 15 bases. Source material: CD4+ T cells from PBMCs, cultured in vitro. In DNA, the CDR3 is TGTGCCAGCCGTCAGGGACTAGCGGGAGGTGTCGATGAGCAGTTCTTC. This sequence encodes CASRQGLAGGVDEQFF.